Below, 18 T cell receptor beta chains from the same sample are listed, as sequenced in a study of blood T cell repertoires in COVID-19. Sequencing was performed with immunoSEQ multiplex PCR; in TCRdb, only in-frame clones are kept and a portion is missing. The table has roughly 45,000 clones, 75% to 90% seen once. The sample taken for sequencing was peripheral blood. The receptors were sampled from a human donor in a cohort sampled during active COVID-19.

The chain employs TRBV6-1 and TRBJ2-6; D might be TRBD2 (5 bases). This CDR3 region has 17 residues. The germline V gene has CDR1 MNHNS and CDR2 SASEGT. Trimming removed 2 bases from V and 0 bases from J, with 11 bases in between. The DNA for the CDR3 is TGTGCCAGCAGTGAAAACGGGGTCTTCTCTGGGGCCAACGTCCTGACTTTC. Translation: CASSENGVFSGANVLTF.

J is TRBJ2-7 and V is TRBV24-1; 7 bases match TRBD1. V trimming: 4 bases; J trimming: 7 bases; junction bases outside the gene matches: 6. The CDR3 spans 13 residues. Germline V gene data show CDR1 as KGHDR and CDR2 as SFDVKD. CDR3 sequence reads: CATSDPGQDEQYF. CDR3 DNA: TGTGCCACCAGTGACCCCGGACAGGATGAGCAGTACTTC.

CDR3 protein: CASRPRDRGAETQYF. The CDR3 coding sequence is TGTGCCAGCAGACCCAGGGACAGGGGAGCGGAGACCCAGTACTTC. J is TRBJ2-5 and V is TRBV28; 10 nucleotides match TRBD1. V dropped 6 bases and J dropped 5; count of bases not matched to a gene: 9. CDR1 is MDHEN and CDR2 is SYDVKM in the germline V gene. The CDR3 totals 15 residues.

This clone was seen once. V and J are TRBV6-6 and TRBJ1-6, with D perhaps matching TRBD1 (5 bases). CDR1 MNHNY and CDR2 SVGAGI come from the germline V gene (reference sequence). The CDR3 sequence is 13 residues long. Trimming removed 5 bases at V and 9 bases at J, with 11 bases between. The CDR3: CASSPGFGSPLHF. The CDR3 coding sequence is TGTGCCAGCAGTCCAGGGTTTGGTTCACCCCTCCACTTT.

In its sample, this clone was seen once. V gene TRBV6-5 combines with J gene TRBJ1-2, with no clear D. Between the trimmed V and J ends, which lost 6 bases and 0 bases, there was a span of 5 bases. CDR3 size: 12 residues. Germline V gene lookup returns CDR1 MNHEY and CDR2 SVGAGI. CDR3: CASSQSNYGYTF. The CDR3 bases are TGTGCCAGCAGCCAATCTAACTATGGCTACACCTTC.

The DNA for the CDR3 is TGTGCCAGTAGTACCGGGACTAGCGATTACAATGAGCAGTTCTTC. Translation gives CASSTGTSDYNEQFF. This chain joins TRBV19 and TRBJ2-1; 10 bases are shared with TRBD2. After removal of 4 bases from V and 4 bases from J, the junction contained 4 bases not matched to a gene. This CDR3 spans 15 amino acids. Germline loops: CDR1 LNHDA, CDR2 SQIVND (reference sequence). Combining the CDR3 with reference TRBV19 and TRBJ2-1 gives the whole variable domain DGGITQSPKYLFRKEGQNVTLSCEQNLNHDAMYWYRQDPGQGLRLIYYSQIVNDFQKGDIAEGYSVSREKKESFPLTVTSAQKNPTAFYLCASSTGTSDYNEQFFGPGTRLTVL.

The J gene is TRBJ2-2, the V gene TRBV12-5; D perhaps matches TRBD1 (5 bases). The CDR3 has 16 residues. The V end lost 0 bases, the J end lost 1 base, and 9 bases lay between the germline ends. Per germline, CDR1 LGHNT and CDR2 FRNRAP. CDR3 in amino acids: CASGLVVTGNTGELFF. The CDR3 nucleotides are TGTGCTAGTGGTTTGGTAGTAACAGGGAACACCGGGGAGCTGTTTTTT.

The chain employs TRBV7-9 and TRBJ2-1, with TRBD2 matching 9 bases. The CDR3 extends over 17 amino acids. Germline-derived CDR1 and CDR2 are SEHNR and FQNEAQ (reference sequence). V gave up 4 bases and J gave up 4 bases; unmatched junction bases: 11. The CDR3 spells CASSSRPTSGPYNEQFF. CDR3 in DNA: TGTGCCAGCAGCTCCCGCCCGACTAGCGGCCCATACAATGAGCAGTTCTTC.

The chain uses TRBV7-2 and TRBJ2-1, with a possible D match to TRBD2 (5 bases). The V gene lost 4 bases and the J gene lost 6 bases, with 19 bases spanning the gap. In germline, CDR1 is SGHTA, CDR2 FQGNSA. CDR3 size: 16 residues. The DNA for the CDR3 is TGTGCCAGCAGCTCTGAAGGCCCCGGAGGAGTCAATGAGCAGTTCTTC. This encodes CASSSEGPGGVNEQFF.

The chain uses TRBV5-6 and TRBJ1-6, with TRBD1 identical over 7 bases. This CDR3 is built from 17 residues. V lost 5 bases to trimming and J lost 0 bases; unmatched junction nucleotides: 8. The V gene's germline CDR1 is SGHDT and CDR2 YYEEEE. The CDR3 here is CASSFGGDSSYNSPLHF. As DNA, the CDR3 is TGTGCCAGCAGTTTCGGTGGGGACAGCTCCTATAATTCACCCCTCCACTTT.

This clone has a single count. The CDR3 DNA sequence: TGTGCCAGCAGCCCTCGGGGGGGGCTCGACGAGCAGTACTTC. It translates to CASSPRGGLDEQYF. This chain joins TRBV9 and TRBJ2-7, with 8 bases that match TRBD2. Trimming at V came to 4 bases and at J to 5 bases, leaving 8 bases not matched to a gene. This CDR3 contains 14 residues. Per germline, CDR1 SGDLS and CDR2 YYNGEE.

The J gene is TRBJ1-2, the V gene TRBV19; 7 bases map to TRBD1. The CDR3 extends over 18 amino acids. After removal of 4 bases from V and 2 bases from J, the junction contained 16 bases not matched to a gene. The germline V gene has CDR1 LNHDA and CDR2 SQIVND (reference sequence). The CDR3 DNA follows: TGTGCCAGTAGTACCCGCCCTCGACAGGGAGGTAGGAACTATGGCTACACCTTC. Protein: CASSTRPRQGGRNYGYTF.

This sequence joins TRBV2 and TRBJ1-2; D is uncertain. Germline loops: CDR1 SNHLY, CDR2 FYNNEI. The germline V and J ends were trimmed by 6 bases and 2 bases, with 13 bases remaining between them. This CDR3 region has 14 residues. Here the CDR3 DNA reads TGTGCCAGCAGGGGTACAACGGAGAACTATGGCTACACCTTC. This gives the protein CASRGTTENYGYTF. Full variable domain (outside the CDR3, taken from reference TRBV2 and TRBJ1-2): EPEVTQTPSHQVTQMGQEVILRCVPISNHLYFYWYRQILGQKVEFLVSFYNNEISEKSEIFDDQFSVERPDGSNFTLKIRSTKLEDSAMYFCASRGTTENYGYTFGSGTRLTVV.

The chain employs TRBV11-2 and TRBJ2-7; a weak D match, TRBD1 (6 bases). The germline V and J ends were trimmed by 5 bases and 1 base, with 18 bases remaining between them. CDR1 and CDR2 from the germline V gene are SGHAT and FQNNGV. The CDR3 consists of 16 residues. CDR3 sequence: CASSPVNRVGSYEQYF. In DNA, the CDR3 is TGTGCCAGCAGCCCAGTTAACAGGGTTGGTTCCTACGAGCAGTACTTC.

The rearrangement uses TRBV9 and TRBJ2-1; TRBD2 agrees at 12 bases. This CDR3 has 17 residues. Trimming cost V 3 bases and J 0 bases; bases outside gene matches: 4. Germline V gives CDR1 SGDLS, CDR2 YYNGEE. Here the CDR3 reads CASSAELAGGSYNEQFF. The CDR3, as DNA: TGTGCCAGCAGCGCAGAACTAGCGGGGGGCTCCTACAATGAGCAGTTCTTC.

In its sample, this clone was seen a few times. The chain joins TRBV7-9 to TRBJ1-1; no definite D call. V lost 5 bases, J lost 1 base, and 11 bases lay in between. Germline loops: CDR1 SEHNR, CDR2 FQNEAQ (reference sequence). This CDR3 spans 14 amino acids. The chain's CDR3 is CASSRERTNTEAFF. The DNA of the CDR3 is TGTGCCAGCAGCCGGGAGAGGACGAACACTGAAGCTTTCTTT.

The gene calls are TRBV21-1 and TRBJ1-2; TRBD1, the table's D call, was not compared with the DNA. TRBV21-1 is a documented pseudogene. The length of the CDR3 is 15 residues. CDR3 loop: CASSKDSNPNYGYTF. CDR3 sequence (DNA): TGTGCCAGCAGCAAAGACAGCAACCCTAACTATGGCTACACCTTC.

The chain recombines TRBV6-6 with TRBJ2-5; D not certain. Trimming removed 6 bases from V and 1 base from J, with 9 bases in between. The CDR3 loop spans 13 amino acids. Germline values: CDR1 MNHNY, CDR2 SVGAGI (reference sequence). CDR3: CASSIARQETQYF. CDR3 sequence (DNA): TGTGCCAGCAGCATAGCCCGCCAAGAGACCCAGTACTTC.